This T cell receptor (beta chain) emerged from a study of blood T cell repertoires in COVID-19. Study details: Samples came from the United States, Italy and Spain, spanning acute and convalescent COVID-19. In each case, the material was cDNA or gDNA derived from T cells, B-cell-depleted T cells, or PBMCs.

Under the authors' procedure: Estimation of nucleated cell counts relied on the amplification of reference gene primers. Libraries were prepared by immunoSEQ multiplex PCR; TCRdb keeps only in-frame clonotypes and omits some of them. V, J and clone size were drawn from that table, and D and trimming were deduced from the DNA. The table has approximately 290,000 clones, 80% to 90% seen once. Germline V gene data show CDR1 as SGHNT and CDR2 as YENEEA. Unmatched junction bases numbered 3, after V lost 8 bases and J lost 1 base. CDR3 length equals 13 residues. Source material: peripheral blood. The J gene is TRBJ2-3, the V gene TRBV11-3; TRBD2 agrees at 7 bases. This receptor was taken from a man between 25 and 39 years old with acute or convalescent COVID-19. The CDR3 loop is CASRGVRTDTQYF. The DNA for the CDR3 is TGTGCCAGCCGGGGGGTCCGCACAGATACGCAGTATTTT.